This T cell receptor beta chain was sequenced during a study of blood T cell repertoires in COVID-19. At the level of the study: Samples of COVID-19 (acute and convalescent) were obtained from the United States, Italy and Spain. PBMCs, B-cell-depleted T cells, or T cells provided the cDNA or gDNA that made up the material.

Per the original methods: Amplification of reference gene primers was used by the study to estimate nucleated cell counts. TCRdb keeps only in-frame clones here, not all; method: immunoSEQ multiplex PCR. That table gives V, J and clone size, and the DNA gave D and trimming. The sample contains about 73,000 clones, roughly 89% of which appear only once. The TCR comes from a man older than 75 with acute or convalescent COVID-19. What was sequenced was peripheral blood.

Here the CDR3 reads CASSPLAGVTDTQYF. CDR3 nucleotides: TGTGCCAGCAGCCCCTTAGCGGGGGTCACAGATACGCAGTATTTT. The rearrangement links TRBV7-2 to TRBJ2-3; 9 bases line up with TRBD2. The trim removed 5 bases at V and 2 bases at J, leaving 5 bases unmatched. Germline CDR1 and CDR2: SGHTA and FQGNSA. The CDR3 has 15 residues.